This is a list of T cell receptor beta chains from one sample in a study of blood T cell repertoires in COVID-19. Profiled with immunoSEQ multiplex PCR; TCRdb holds only in-frame clones, not every one. The sample lists under 200,000 clones, approximately 85% seen once, with 5% to 7% in the top ten. Material for sequencing was PBMCs or T cells enriched from blood (not recorded which). These receptors came from a man in his forties with acute COVID-19. The CDR3 runs from the conserved cysteine through the conserved F or W.

length,V,J,CDR3
14,TRBV7-8,TRBJ1-5,CASSFGAGNQPQHF
12,TRBV27,TRBJ1-2,CASSFSGGSYTF
14,TRBV19,TRBJ2-3,CASSILAGDQPQYF
13,TRBV5-1,TRBJ2-3,CASSLPEGDTQYF
15,TRBV5-6,TRBJ2-7,CASSLGSSGSYEQYF
15,TRBV7-9,TRBJ1-4,CASSLWVAEGEKLFF
18,TRBV29-1,TRBJ2-1,CSVEDEAGEGGLYNEQFF
18,TRBV19,TRBJ2-1,CASSTRGLAGGPHNEQFF
15,TRBV5-4,TRBJ2-7,CASSRRQVVGVEQYF
13,TRBV12-3/TRBV12-4,TRBJ1-5,CASSNGGNQPQHF
15,TRBV7-2,TRBJ1-5,CASSLTGGDNQPQHF
14,TRBV7-9,TRBJ2-1,CASSQGPERSEQFF
15,TRBV13,TRBJ2-1,CASSSTSGSGYEQFF
13,TRBV19,TRBJ1-4,CASSIDPTGKLFF
14,TRBV18,TRBJ2-7,CASSPGQGANEQYF
16,TRBV19,TRBJ1-2,CASSPRVRDRGYGYTF
18,TRBV28,TRBJ2-7,CASGLGLLAANTPYEQYF
12,TRBV28,TRBJ1-2,CASRIQNGGYTF
14,TRBV4-3,TRBJ2-7,CASSLGLAFGEQYF
13,TRBV10-3,TRBJ1-4,CAISFDGTGKLFF
16,TRBV7-9,TRBJ1-1,CASSLMGPTGNTEAFF
15,TRBV3-1/TRBV3-2,TRBJ2-3,CASSPLAGVRDTQYF
13,TRBV28,TRBJ1-6,CASREGAGSPLHF
13,TRBV30,TRBJ1-1,CAWSPPYFAEAFF
14,TRBV5-1,TRBJ1-3,CASSLDSSGNTIYF
16,TRBV18,TRBJ1-6,CASSRDLNSRESPLHF
12,TRBV28,TRBJ2-7,CASSPSFYEQYF
14,TRBV2,TRBJ2-3,CASSEGRGTDTQYF
16,TRBV3-1/TRBV3-2,TRBJ1-1,CASSWGGRFMNTEAFF
18,TRBV7-9,TRBJ2-3,CASSLAALAGEFGDTQYF
14,TRBV6-5,TRBJ2-7,CAGDREFLAVEQYF
16,TRBV3-1/TRBV3-2,TRBJ2-1,CASSQRLAEPGNEQFF
13,TRBV12-3/TRBV12-4,TRBJ2-3,CASSLQITDTQYF